This TCR beta chain emerged from a study of CD8+CD57+ T cells in acquired aplastic anemia (dated by TCRdb to 2016 to 2019). The study in broad terms: DNA extracted from sorted CD4+ and CD8+ cells had a mean of roughly 3 ug, with a range of 0.2 to 27.4 ug. An average of around 10 million reads for CD4+ cells and approximately 11 million reads for CD8+ cells was obtained from healthy donor samples.

Summary of the overall study and its limitations: Patients and healthy controls showed no significant difference in CD8+ Simpson's diversity (P=0.060). Although roughly 29 CD8+ CDR3 sequences were shared by patients and controls, these sequences appeared highly expressed in patients and within the immunodominant clones of patients.

The table lists this clonotype with a few counts. This clone's antigen is unknown. Base qualities are not recorded, but no much larger clone differs from it by a single base. V and J are trimmed by 0 bases and 7 bases, and the gene matches miss 3 bases of the junction. Via the germline V gene (reference sequence), CDR1 is DFQATT and CDR2 SNEGSKA. The CDR3 contains 14 residues, cysteine and phenylalanine counted. Here the CDR3 DNA is all that survives: 42 bases in frame from base 1. Genomic DNA served as template for TCR beta VDJ combination and CDR3 sequence profiling. An Illumina HiSeq 2000 was the platform used for TCR repertoire sequencing. Concerning the study's data processing: TRBV/TRBJ rearrangement plots, CDR3 size and DJ length profiles, and Simpson's diversity index were used to evaluate the repertoires. The immunodominant clone was defined as the most abundant DNA sequence in deep sequencing data. CDR3 amino acid sequences were screened for sharing across subjects and compared with published repertoires and the VDJdb database. Through fastp at Q25 and MiXCR, TCRdb rebuilt clones from the public reads, retaining in-frame beta chains. CDR3 protein duplicates are merged, each entry listing the most common genes and DNA. In this record, the V and J calls reflect TCRdb's handling and not the investigators' own analysis. Counted in this sample were approximately 170,000 distinct CDR3 sequences; 55% to 75% of them appeared once. Roughly 44% of the sample is taken by the ten largest.

In this study, sorted CD4+ and CD8+ T cells from the blood of healthy subjects and of severe aplastic anemia patients had their TCR repertoires deep-sequenced. Ficoll-Paque density gradient centrifugation was used to isolate peripheral blood mononuclear cells. Before DNA extraction, CD4+ and CD8+ T cells were sorted by FACS or by magnetic beads. The chain joins TRBV20-1 to TRBJ1-4, with 9 central nucleotides matching TRBD1. This receptor was identified in a human donor in good health. Material: sorted CD4+, CD8+, or CD8+CD57+ T cells (not recorded which) from PBMCs. At the DNA level, the sequence is TGCAGTGCTAGAGATACAGGGGGCTCTGAAAAACTGTTTTTT. Translated, this is CSARDTGGSEKLFF.